Listed below are T cell receptor beta chains from one sample, sequenced in a study of T-cell reconstitution after alpha-beta-depleted transplantation in children. TCRdb re-derived calls from the PCR reads in MiXCR, one entry per CDR3 protein. The repertoire holds about a million distinct CDR3 sequences, with 25% to 35% as singletons. This sample comprised PBMCs, mostly from graft donor cells, obtained 360 days after TCRalphabeta/CD19-depleted stem cell transplant. The receptors come from a boy in the first two years of life who had a stem cell transplant for SCID, so the T cells may come from the graft donor. The CDR3 runs from the conserved cysteine through the conserved F or W. The D gene is left open where the match is weak. Only some rows state a clone size, as once, few, many or a class for expanded clones.

D | J | V | size | DNA | CDR3
TRBD2 | TRBJ2-1 | TRBV19 | - | TGTGCCAGTAGTACCTCGGGACTAGCGGGAGCCTCCTACAATGAGCAGTTCTTC | CASSTSGLAGASYNEQFF
TRBD2 | TRBJ2-5 | TRBV4-2 | few | TGTGCCAGCAGCCAAGAAGGACTAGCGGGTTACCCTCAAGAGACCCAGTACTTC | CASSQEGLAGYPQETQYF
TRBD1 | TRBJ2-2 | TRBV7-2 | - | TGTGCCAGCAGCTTACTACAGGGGGTTCACGGGGAGCTGTTTTTT | CASSLLQGVHGELFF
- | TRBJ1-3 | TRBV15 | - | TGTGCCACCAGCAGAGATCGAAACACCATATATTTT | CATSRDRNTIYF
- | TRBJ1-2 | TRBV6-5 | - | TGTGCCAGCAGAAATACCGGGATGCTCTATGGCTACACCTTC | CASRNTGMLYGYTF
- | TRBJ2-7 | TRBV7-9 | many | TGTGCCAGCAGCTTAGGGCACCTTTACGAGCAGTACTTC | CASSLGHLYEQYF
- | TRBJ2-2 | TRBV7-2 | - | TGTGCCAGCAGTCGGGACCCCCAAGGGCTGTTTTTT | CASSRDPQGLFF
TRBD1 | TRBJ2-1 | TRBV11-2 | few | TGTGCCAGCAGCGCACCGGGACAGCGCCACAATGAGCAGTTCTTC | CASSAPGQRHNEQFF
- | TRBJ1-2 | TRBV6-5 | - | TGTGCCAGCAGCCTTACAGGGCTACGTGGCTACACCTTC | CASSLTGLRGYTF
- | TRBJ2-1 | TRBV12-3/TRBV12-4 | many | TGTGCCAGCAGTACCCCTGGGACTCTCCGCAATGAGCAGTTCTTC | CASSTPGTLRNEQFF
- | TRBJ1-4 | TRBV7-9 | - | TGTGCCAGCAGCGTGTGGGGGTGGAAACTGTTTTTT | CASSVWGWKLFF
- | TRBJ2-2 | TRBV9 | few | TGTGCCAGCAGCGTACCCACAGCGTTTCCGAACACCGGGGAGCTGTTTTTT | CASSVPTAFPNTGELFF
- | TRBJ2-5 | TRBV14 | few | TGTGCCAGCAGCCAAGGAGCAGGGGGGCAAGAGACCCAGTACTTC | CASSQGAGGQETQYF
- | TRBJ2-1 | TRBV9 | - | TGTGCCAGCAGCCCTCGCTACCGAGCAACCAATGAGCAGTTCTTC | CASSPRYRATNEQFF
TRBD1 | TRBJ2-7 | TRBV20-1 | few | TGCAGTGCCAGACAGGGGGCCAACTCCTACGAGCAGTACTTC | CSARQGANSYEQYF
- | TRBJ2-1 | TRBV25-1 | many | TGTGCCAGCAGTGAATCCACTAGATTTAGTGGTGAGCAGTTCTTC | CASSESTRFSGEQFF
- | TRBJ2-3 | TRBV7-2 | few | TGTGCCAGCAGCAGAGGGACGGGCAAGAGCACAGATACGCAGTATTTT | CASSRGTGKSTDTQYF
TRBD1 | TRBJ1-1 | TRBV19 | - | TGTGCCAGTAGAGGTTGGGGACAGGTGAACACTGAAGCTTTCTTT | CASRGWGQVNTEAFF
TRBD2 | TRBJ2-1 | TRBV6-5 | - | TGTGCCAGCAGTTTACTAGCGGGGTGGGAGCAGTTCTTC | CASSLLAGWEQFF
- | TRBJ1-1 | TRBV6-5 | - | TGTGCCAGCAGTTACGATAGTCGGGCTGAAGCTTTCTTT | CASSYDSRAEAFF
- | TRBJ2-2 | TRBV11-2 | few | TGTGCCAGCAATCCGCTTTGGGGGGAAACCGGGGAGCTGTTTTTT | CASNPLWGETGELFF
TRBD2 | TRBJ2-6 | TRBV12-3/TRBV12-4 | - | TGTGCCAGCAGGGTGGGACTAGCGGGGCCCGGGGCCAACGTCCTGACTTTC | CASRVGLAGPGANVLTF
- | TRBJ2-7 | TRBV6-1 | - | TGTGCCAGCAGTGCCACCGGGACCAACTACGAGCAGTACTTC | CASSATGTNYEQYF
TRBD1 | TRBJ2-7 | TRBV5-1 | - | TGCGCCAGCAGCTTGGTAGACAGGGTAACCTACGAGCAGTACTTC | CASSLVDRVTYEQYF
TRBD2 | TRBJ2-2 | TRBV18 | many | TGTGCCAGCACAAGATCGCTCGGGGGGACCGGGGAGCTGTTTTTT | CASTRSLGGTGELFF
- | TRBJ2-1 | TRBV5-1 | - | TGCGCCAGCGGCGAGTCCGCCCGGGATGAGCAGTTCTTC | CASGESARDEQFF
TRBD1 | TRBJ2-5 | TRBV3-1 | few | TGTGCCAGCAGCCACCCGGGACAGTGGGAGACCCAGTACTTC | CASSHPGQWETQYF
- | TRBJ2-7 | TRBV25-1 | - | TGTGCCAGCAGTGAACTCGGGACAAGCTCCTACGAGCAGTACTTC | CASSELGTSSYEQYF
TRBD2 | TRBJ2-3 | TRBV29-1 | few | TGCAGCGTTAAAACTAGCGGGGGCCCAGATACGCAGTATTTT | CSVKTSGGPDTQYF
TRBD1 | TRBJ2-6 | TRBV10-3 | few | TGTGCCATCAGTGAATTAGGGACAGCCTTCTCTGGGGCCAACGTCCTGACTTTC | CAISELGTAFSGANVLTF
TRBD2 | TRBJ2-1 | TRBV9 | - | TGTGCCAGCAGCGTAGAGCAAGGGGCTAGCGGGGGCTCCGGGCAGTTCTTC | CASSVEQGASGGSGQFF
TRBD1 | TRBJ2-3 | TRBV20-1 | - | TGCAGTGCTAGATCTGAAAGGGGGCAGAGAGATACGCAGTATTTT | CSARSERGQRDTQYF
- | TRBJ1-1 | TRBV9 | - | TGTGCCAGCAGCCCTACCAGGGGTTTCGGCACTGAAGCTTTCTTT | CASSPTRGFGTEAFF
TRBD2 | TRBJ2-1 | TRBV20-1 | - | TGCAGTGCTAGGAGTCAGGGACAAACAAGCGGGGGCTACAATGAGCAGTTCTTC | CSARSQGQTSGGYNEQFF
TRBD2 | TRBJ2-3 | TRBV12-3/TRBV12-4 | few | TGTGCCAGCAGTTCGGGACTAGCGGAAGTGTTGAACACAGATACGCAGTATTTT | CASSSGLAEVLNTDTQYF
- | TRBJ1-2 | TRBV28 | many | TGTGCCAGCACCCCTAGGTGGAGGGTAATCAATGGCTACACCTTC | CASTPRWRVINGYTF
- | TRBJ1-5 | TRBV6-1 | - | TGTGCCAGCAGAGAATCCCGATCCCCTTATCAGCCCCAGCATTTT | CASRESRSPYQPQHF
TRBD1 | TRBJ2-4 | TRBV4-3 | - | TGCGCCAGCAGCCAACCCATCTACAGGAGAGGGGGCGGCAACATTCAGTACTTC | CASSQPIYRRGGGNIQYF
- | TRBJ1-4 | TRBV12-3/TRBV12-4 | few | TGTGCCAGCACCCTCCGATTCGAAAAACTGTTTTTT | CASTLRFEKLFF
TRBD2 | TRBJ2-3 | TRBV5-6 | few | TGTGCCAGCAGCTCCAACGGACTAGCGGGACATTCTAGCACAGATACGCAGTATTTT | CASSSNGLAGHSSTDTQYF
- | TRBJ2-1 | TRBV4-3 | few | TGCGCCAGCAGCCAAGGGGTGGTACGGGGGACTTACAATGAGCAGTTCTTC | CASSQGVVRGTYNEQFF
TRBD2 | TRBJ2-7 | TRBV4-1 | - | TGCGCCAGCAGCCAAGGGCCCTCCGGAGCGGGGGCATTCAACTTATACGAGCAGTACTTC | CASSQGPSGAGAFNLYEQYF
- | TRBJ1-6 | TRBV7-9 | - | TGTGCCAGCACCCTTGGGGGTTCACCCCTCCACTTT | CASTLGGSPLHF
TRBD1 | TRBJ1-5 | TRBV18 | few | TGTGCCAGCTCACTACTGCCGGGACAGGAATCGAGGGGTAATCAGCCCCAGCATTTT | CASSLLPGQESRGNQPQHF
- | TRBJ2-3 | TRBV5-1 | - | TGCGCCAGCAGCTTGGTGACAGGCCTCACAGATACGCAGTATTTT | CASSLVTGLTDTQYF
TRBD1 | TRBJ1-2 | TRBV7-2 | - | TGTGCCAGCAGCTCGCCTTCCGGGACAGGGAAGAACTATGGCTACACCTTC | CASSSPSGTGKNYGYTF
- | TRBJ2-7 | TRBV7-2 | - | TGTGCCAGCAGCCCCGGACAGTCCAGCTCCTACGAGCAGTACTTC | CASSPGQSSSYEQYF
- | TRBJ2-7 | TRBV6-5 | few | TGTGCCAGCAGTTACTCCCGGGGGCGCAGCCACGAGCAGTACTTC | CASSYSRGRSHEQYF
- | TRBJ2-5 | TRBV12-3/TRBV12-4 | - | TGTGCCAGCACCCTAGAGCCCCAAGAGACCCAGTACTTC | CASTLEPQETQYF